These T cell receptor beta chains were read from a single sample in a study of shared clonotypes between healthy human individuals. Sequencing was performed with immunoSEQ multiplex PCR; in TCRdb, only in-frame clones are kept and a portion is missing. Here the sample spans around 980,000 clones, about four fifths being singletons. Sequencing was done on a sample of memory CD4+ T cells from PBMCs. These receptors all come from a young man in good health. Some clones in this sample may be carry-over from other donors' samples. CDR3s include the opening cysteine and the closing phenylalanine or tryptophan. The D gene is left open where the match is weak. Some rows mark clone size as missing; the rest say once, few, many or name a class of expanded clone.

abundance,j_gene,v_gene,d_gene,CDR3nt,CDR3aa
-,TRBJ2-1,TRBV7-9,TRBD2,TGTGCCAGCAGCCCGACTAGCGGGTTATATGAGCAGTTCTTC,CASSPTSGLYEQFF
-,TRBJ2-2,TRBV6-1,-,TGTGCCAGCAGTCTTGGTCCCCGCACCGGGGAGCTGTTTTTT,CASSLGPRTGELFF
-,TRBJ1-2,TRBV4-1,-,TGCGCCAGCAGCCAAGAGGCAGGGAGGAACTATGGCTACACCTTC,CASSQEAGRNYGYTF
-,TRBJ1-2,TRBV7-2,-,TGTGCCAGCAGCTTACCTAACTATGGCTACACCTTC,CASSLPNYGYTF
-,TRBJ2-7,TRBV25-1,TRBD2,TGTGCCAGCGGGAGGGCAGGGTCGAGCGAGCAGTACTTC,CASGRAGSSEQYF
-,TRBJ1-1,TRBV7-6,TRBD1,TGTGCCAGCAGCTTAGAACCTTGGACAGGACCAAACACTGAAGCTTTCTTT,CASSLEPWTGPNTEAFF
-,TRBJ1-2,TRBV20-1,TRBD1,TGCAGTGCGCACAGGGGGTATGGCTACACCTTC,CSAHRGYGYTF
few,TRBJ2-2,TRBV5-1,-,TGCGCCAGCAGCTTGGCAGGGGAGAACACCGGGGAGCTGTTTTTT,CASSLAGENTGELFF
-,TRBJ1-5,TRBV29-1,-,TGCAGCGTTGTGCAGGATAGCAATCAGCCCCAGCATTTT,CSVVQDSNQPQHF
-,TRBJ1-1,TRBV30,-,TGTGCCTGGAGGTCCGCGGGAAGCACTGAAGCTTTCTTT,CAWRSAGSTEAFF
-,TRBJ2-3,TRBV29-1,-,TGCAGCGTTGCGCAGGGGTCAGATACGCAGTATTTT,CSVAQGSDTQYF
-,TRBJ2-1,TRBV6-5,TRBD2,TGTGCCAGCACTAATAAAGCGGGAGGGCATGAGCAGTTCTTC,CASTNKAGGHEQFF
-,TRBJ2-7,TRBV28,TRBD1,TGTGCCAGCAGGAGGCAGGGGGCTAGCGAGCAGTACTTC,CASRRQGASEQYF
-,TRBJ1-1,TRBV19,-,TGTGCCAGTAGTATCGGCGGACCACTGGGGACTGAAGCTTTCTTT,CASSIGGPLGTEAFF
-,TRBJ2-5,TRBV30,TRBD2,TGTGCCTGGGGGAGGCTAGCGGGAGAGACCCAGTACTTC,CAWGRLAGETQYF
few,TRBJ1-2,TRBV4-2,-,TGTGCCAGCAGCCAAGTGAGCCAGGGTAGCGAGGGCTACACCTTC,CASSQVSQGSEGYTF
-,TRBJ2-3,TRBV5-1,-,TGCGCCAGCAGGCCCGGATCCACAGATACGCAGTATTTT,CASRPGSTDTQYF
-,TRBJ2-5,TRBV5-1,-,TGCGCCAGCAGATTGGGCCCTCAAGAGACCCAGTACTTC,CASRLGPQETQYF
-,TRBJ1-2,TRBV6-1,-,TGTGCCAGCAGTGAAGGGCCAGGGGCGGAATATGGCTACACCTTC,CASSEGPGAEYGYTF
-,TRBJ2-2,TRBV19,TRBD1,TGTGCCAGTACCCCGACAGGGGCCGGGGAGCTGTTTTTT,CASTPTGAGELFF
-,TRBJ1-2,TRBV7-9,-,TGTGCCAGCACCCCGGGGGGAGGCTACACCTTC,CASTPGGGYTF
-,TRBJ2-1,TRBV10-3,TRBD1,TGTGCCATCAGTGAGTCGGGACAGGGGGCGGGTGAGCAGTTCTTC,CAISESGQGAGEQFF
-,TRBJ2-3,TRBV7-6,-,TGTGCCAGCAGCCAAACCCGTCAAGGAGATACGCAGTATTTT,CASSQTRQGDTQYF
-,TRBJ1-2,TRBV11-2,-,TGTGCCAGCAGCTTAGATCTTTGGAGTTATGGCTACACCTTC,CASSLDLWSYGYTF
-,TRBJ2-3,TRBV28,TRBD1,TGTGCCAGCAGTCCCTACTCCCTTAAGGACAGGCGGCTGGATACGCAGTATTTT,CASSPYSLKDRRLDTQYF
-,TRBJ1-1,TRBV28,-,TGTGCCAGCAGTTTTTGGGGTCTCGGGACCAACACTGAAGCTTTCTTT,CASSFWGLGTNTEAFF
many,TRBJ2-4,TRBV2,-,TGTGCCAGCAGCGGGTGGGCAGGGGCGTACTTC,CASSGWAGAYF
-,TRBJ1-4,TRBV9,TRBD1,TGTGCCAGCAGCGTTCGGGGGGACAGGGGTGAAAAACTGTTTTTT,CASSVRGDRGEKLFF
-,TRBJ2-5,TRBV9,-,TGTGCCAGCAGCCTCCTGGGGGGTGGGGAGACCCAGTACTTC,CASSLLGGGETQYF
-,TRBJ2-5,TRBV9,TRBD1,TGTGCCAGCAGCCCGACGGACAGGGGAGGGGAGACCCAGTACTTC,CASSPTDRGGETQYF
-,TRBJ1-5,TRBV28,-,TGTGCCAGCAGGCTAGCTAGGGCGGTTCAGCCCCAGCATTTT,CASRLARAVQPQHF
few,TRBJ2-2,TRBV5-4,-,TGTGCCAGCAACCTAGGGGGTGGGGCCGGGGAGCTGTTTTTT,CASNLGGGAGELFF
-,TRBJ2-1,TRBV2,TRBD2,TGTGCCAGCAGCACACCGCTAGCGGGAGCTGAGGTGAGACCCTACAATGAGCAGTTCTTC,CASSTPLAGAEVRPYNEQFF
-,TRBJ1-1,TRBV30,-,TGTGCCTGGGGGGGCAGCAGGAACACTGAAGCTTTCTTT,CAWGGSRNTEAFF
once,TRBJ1-1,TRBV10-3,-,TGTGCCATCAGTGGCCTAGAGGGCACTGAAGCTTTCTTT,CAISGLEGTEAFF
-,TRBJ1-5,TRBV2,-,TGTGCCAGCAGTGTTATAAGTTTTCAGCCCCAGCATTTT,CASSVISFQPQHF
-,TRBJ2-2,TRBV14,-,TGTGCCAGCAGCCGTATTCTGATTCCTCCTTCGAACACCGGGGAGCTGTTTTTT,CASSRILIPPSNTGELFF
-,TRBJ1-1,TRBV5-4,-,TGTGCCAGCAGTTGGGACCCGCCCGGGGTAAGCACTGAAGCTTTCTTT,CASSWDPPGVSTEAFF
-,TRBJ2-5,TRBV5-1,-,TGCGCCAGCAGCTTGGAGTGGGGAATATGGGAGACCCAGTACTTC,CASSLEWGIWETQYF
-,TRBJ2-5,TRBV9,-,TGTGCCAGCAGCGTATCGCGGCGCGGGGAGACCCAGTACTTC,CASSVSRRGETQYF
-,TRBJ1-2,TRBV27,TRBD1,TGTGCCAGCAGTTCCCTCGACAGGGTAAAGGGCTACACCTTC,CASSSLDRVKGYTF
-,TRBJ2-1,TRBV28,TRBD1,TGTGCCAGCAGTTCCCTCCCCGGGACAGGGGTCTACAATGAGCAGTTCTTC,CASSSLPGTGVYNEQFF
once,TRBJ1-6,TRBV5-8,TRBD1,TGTGCCAGCAGCCCGTACCGGGACAGCTACTTCTCCTATAATTCACCCCTCCACTTT,CASSPYRDSYFSYNSPLHF
-,TRBJ1-2,TRBV6-1,-,TGTGCCAGCAGGGAGGGAGGTTCTAACTATGGCTACACCTTC,CASREGGSNYGYTF
-,TRBJ2-7,TRBV4-2,-,TGTGCCAGCAGCCAAGCTGAGGGGCTTTCTACGACGCAGTACTTC,CASSQAEGLSTTQYF
-,TRBJ2-7,TRBV28,-,TGTGCCAGCAGCCCCGGGACACTAAAAAAATCCTACGAGCAGTACTTC,CASSPGTLKKSYEQYF
-,TRBJ1-4,TRBV20-1,-,TGCAGTGCCGCCCGAGGCGAAAAACTGTTTTTT,CSAARGEKLFF
-,TRBJ2-1,TRBV19,-,TGTGCCAGTAGTACTGCTAGCGCGAGCTCCTACAATGAGCAGTTCTTC,CASSTASASSYNEQFF
-,TRBJ2-7,TRBV2,-,TGTGCCAGCAGTTGGGAACAAGACCGGAGGGAGCAGTACTTC,CASSWEQDRREQYF
-,TRBJ2-5,TRBV28,-,TGTGCCAGCAGTTTAATGATGAAGACCCAGTACTTC,CASSLMMKTQYF
few,TRBJ2-1,TRBV9,TRBD1,TGTGCCAGCAGCCCCAGGGACAGAAGATACAATGAGCAGTTCTTC,CASSPRDRRYNEQFF
-,TRBJ2-7,TRBV5-1,TRBD2,TGCGCCAGCAGCTTGGAGTCTAGCGGGGTCGCCTACGAGCAGTACTTC,CASSLESSGVAYEQYF
once,TRBJ2-1,TRBV29-1,-,TGCAGCGTCGTCCCTCTCCCGCCGTACAATGAGCAGTTCTTC,CSVVPLPPYNEQFF